These 15 T cell receptor beta chains share one sample of origin, sequenced in a study of monozygotic twins with cystic fibrosis. Method: immunoSEQ multiplex PCR; TCRdb's copy keeps in-frame clones and lacks some. The sample contains about 20,000 clones, about 97% of which appear only once. Sequencing used blood. These receptors came from a woman between 25 and 40 years old with cystic fibrosis.

The gene calls are TRBV5-1 and TRBJ1-3; D may be TRBD1 (6 bases). This CDR3 spans 17 amino acids. Trimming stripped 0 bases from V and 0 bases from J, with 13 bases between. Germline CDR1 reads SGHRS; CDR2 reads YFSETQ. In DNA, the CDR3 is TGCGCCAGCAGCTTGGGGACAGCCGCCCTCTCTGGAAACACCATATATTTT. Its protein is CASSLGTAALSGNTIYF.

J is TRBJ2-7 and V is TRBV5-3, with 7 bases lining up with TRBD1. TRBV5-3 carries the ORF label, with uncertain function. The CDR3 has 13 amino acids. The trim removed 4 bases at V and 5 bases at J, leaving 6 bases unmatched. In DNA form, the CDR3 reads TGTGCCAGAAGCCTCGACAGGGCCCACGAGCAGTACTTC. Translation gives CARSLDRAHEQYF.

This chain uses TRBV2 with TRBJ1-6; weak D call: TRBD1 (5 bases). The CDR3 runs to 14 residues. V was clipped by 2 bases and J by 6 bases, with 8 bases between them. Looked up from germline, CDR1 is SNHLY and CDR2 is FYNNEI. This CDR3 is CASSERGVNSPLHF. The DNA of the CDR3 is TGTGCCAGCAGTGAAAGGGGAGTTAATTCACCCCTCCACTTT. Full variable domain (outside the CDR3, taken from reference TRBV2 and TRBJ1-6): EPEVTQTPSHQVTQMGQEVILRCVPISNHLYFYWYRQILGQKVEFLVSFYNNEISEKSEIFDDQFSVERPDGSNFTLKIRSTKLEDSAMYFCASSERGVNSPLHFGNGTRLTVT.

The chain recombines TRBV4-1 with TRBJ1-2, with TRBD1 matching over 7 bases. The CDR3 contains 14 residues. The germline V gene encodes CDR1 MGHRA and CDR2 YSYEKL. The J segment lost 6 bases and the V segment lost 4 bases, leaving 8 bases of the junction unmatched. DNA of the CDR3: TGCGCCAGCAGCCCGTCGACAGGGAAGGATGGCTACACCTTC. Translation: CASSPSTGKDGYTF.

This clone has more than one count but fewer than ten. V gene TRBV27 combines with J gene TRBJ1-2, with D perhaps TRBD1 (6 bases). The V gene lost 1 base and the J gene lost 8 bases, with 14 bases spanning the gap. Germline CDR1 is MNHEY and CDR2 is SMNVEV (reference sequence). The CDR3 is 14 amino acids. The CDR3 reads CASSLFSGADGYTF. The CDR3 DNA sequence: TGTGCCAGCAGTTTATTCTCGGGGGCGGACGGCTACACCTTC.

J is TRBJ1-2 and V is TRBV28, with TRBD1 as a possible D gene (6 bases). Trimming stripped 3 bases from V and 6 bases from J, with 17 bases between. The CDR3 consists of 15 residues. The germline CDR1 and CDR2 sequences are MDHEN and SYDVKM. DNA of the CDR3: TGTGCCAGCAGTTTGGGGGGGCGAAGTTACAATGGCTACACCTTC. Amino acid sequence: CASSLGGRSYNGYTF.

J is TRBJ2-2 and V is TRBV30; TRBD2 matches 9 bases. This CDR3 is 15 amino acids long. The ends lost 0 bases at V and 6 bases at J; junction bases unmatched: 5. Looked up from germline, CDR1 is GTSNPN and CDR2 is SVGIG (reference sequence). In DNA, the CDR3 is TGTGCCTGGAGTGTAGCGGGGGGCAGGGCCGGGGAGCTGTTTTTT. Translating it yields CAWSVAGGRAGELFF.

The chain recombines TRBV27 with TRBJ2-5; 10 bases map to TRBD2. V trimming: 6 bases; J trimming: 5 bases; junction bases outside the gene matches: 9. CDR3 length: 15 amino acids. Germline CDR1 MNHEY, CDR2 SMNVEV (reference sequence). The DNA for the CDR3 is TGTGCCAGCAGCTCAAGCGGGGGGGCAGGGGAGACCCAGTACTTC. Protein product: CASSSSGGAGETQYF.

This clone was recorded only once. J is TRBJ2-7 and V is TRBV6-5; possibly TRBD1 or TRBD2 for D (5 bases each). V was clipped by 6 bases and J by 7 bases, with 19 bases between them. The CDR3 is 14 amino acids. Germline lookup yields CDR1 MNHEY and CDR2 SVGAGI. Here the CDR3 DNA reads TGTGCCAGCAGCCTTAGCCGGGGCCGAGGGGAGCAGTACTTC. Residues: CASSLSRGRGEQYF.

This chain uses TRBV6-5 with TRBJ1-2, with 8 bases matching TRBD1. This CDR3 is built from 15 residues. Per germline, CDR1 MNHEY and CDR2 SVGAGI. V was pared by 7 bases and J by 8 bases, with 15 bases of the junction left unmatched. The CDR3 coding sequence is TGTGCCAGCACCCCGTTTAGGACAGGGACTCTCGGCTACACCTTC. It yields the protein CASTPFRTGTLGYTF.

The J gene is TRBJ2-5, the V gene TRBV30, with D possibly matching TRBD1 (6 bases). The V gene lost 5 bases and the J gene lost 1 base, with 14 bases spanning the gap. The CDR3 sequence is 14 residues long. Looked up from germline, CDR1 is GTSNPN and CDR2 is SVGIG (reference sequence). The DNA of the CDR3 is TGTGCCTGGTCTTTGGGGGCAACCCAAGAGACCCAGTACTTC. It specifies CAWSLGATQETQYF. Combining the CDR3 with reference TRBV30 and TRBJ2-5 gives the whole variable domain SQTIHQWPATLVQPVGSPLSLECTVEGTSNPNLYWYRQAAGRGLQLLFYSVGIGQISSEVPQNLSASRPQDRQFILSSKKLLLSDSGFYLCAWSLGATQETQYFGPGTRLLVL.

This clone was recorded only once. The chain recombines TRBV28 with TRBJ2-1; perhaps TRBD1 as D (5 bases). V lost 2 bases and J lost 8, with 7 bases in between. This CDR3 is 12 amino acids long. CDR1 and CDR2 from the germline V gene are MDHEN and SYDVKM. The CDR3 DNA follows: TGTGCCAGCAGTTTAAGGGGCGATGAGCAGTTCTTC. It codes for CASSLRGDEQFF.

This clone occurred once. V gene TRBV4-3 combines with J gene TRBJ1-5, with D unclear. V was trimmed by 0 bases and J by 7 bases, leaving 10 bases between them. Looked up from germline, CDR1 is LGHNA and CDR2 is YSLEER. The length of the CDR3 is 14 residues. CDR3 amino acids: CASSQDEGIQPQHF. In nucleotides, the CDR3 is TGCGCCAGCAGCCAAGATGAGGGTATCCAGCCCCAGCATTTT.

This chain joins TRBV29-1 and TRBJ1-4; tentative D call: TRBD1 (5 bases). This CDR3 spans 13 amino acids. The V end was cut by 3 bases, the J end by 5 bases, with 10 bases between. Germline lookup yields CDR1 SQVTM and CDR2 ANQGSEA. In DNA form, the CDR3 reads TGCAGCGTTGACCGGGACGGGAATGAAAAACTGTTTTTT. It translates to CSVDRDGNEKLFF.

In DNA, the CDR3 is TGTGCCAGCAGCCATACGGGAGGAAACTATGGCTACACCTTC. As protein: CASSHTGGNYGYTF. This sequence joins TRBV6-1 and TRBJ1-2; no definite D call. Germline assignment: CDR1 MNHNS and CDR2 SASEGT. Trimming took 6 bases from V and 2 from J, leaving 13 bases between them. This CDR3 has 14 amino acids.